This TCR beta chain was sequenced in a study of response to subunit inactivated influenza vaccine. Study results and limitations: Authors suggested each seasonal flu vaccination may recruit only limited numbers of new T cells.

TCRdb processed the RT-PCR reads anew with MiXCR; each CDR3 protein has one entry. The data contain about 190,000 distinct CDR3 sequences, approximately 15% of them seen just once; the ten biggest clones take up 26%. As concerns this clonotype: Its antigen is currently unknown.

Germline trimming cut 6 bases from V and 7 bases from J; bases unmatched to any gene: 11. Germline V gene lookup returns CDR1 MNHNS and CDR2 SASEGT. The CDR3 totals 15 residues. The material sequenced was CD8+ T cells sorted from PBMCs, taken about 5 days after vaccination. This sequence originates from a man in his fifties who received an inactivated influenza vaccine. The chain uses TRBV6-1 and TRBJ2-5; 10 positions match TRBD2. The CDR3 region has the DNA TGTGCCAGCAGAACCGGGACTAGCGTTCTTCGGACCCAGTACTTC. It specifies CASRTGTSVLRTQYF.